This is a list of T cell receptor beta chains from one sample in a study of cytomegalovirus exposure and HLA in healthy donors. Profiled with immunoSEQ multiplex PCR; TCRdb holds only in-frame clones, not every one. The table lists 150,000 to 200,000 clones, more than 85% of them singletons. Sequencing was performed on PBMCs. The receptors stem from a woman under 30 in good health and CMV-seronegative. CDR3s leave out the opening cysteine and the closing phenylalanine or tryptophan. A D gene is named only where the DNA matches it firmly.

TRBD1 14 TRBV18 ASSPPGGADKNIQY
NA 12 TRBV7-9 ASSFFIGRETQY
NA 13 TRBV4-2 ASSQDVTDSYEQY
NA 13 TRBV28 ASSYQGVLDYGYT
NA 13 TRBV18 ASSPFRTKNTEAF
NA 15 TRBV28 ASSLGGTPLSGNTIY
TRBD2 15 TRBV7-9 ASSLAGTPAGGPSQY
TRBD2 13 TRBV4-1 ASSHGLADTDTQY
TRBD1 13 TRBV6-1 ASSEAEGARTEAF
TRBD2 13 TRBV6-5 ASRRLADSSYEQY
NA 12 TRBV6-1 ASGQFTSGNTIY
NA 10 TRBV5-1 ASSFQGPEAF
TRBD2 10 TRBV5-4 ASSGGVETQY
NA 11 TRBV11-2 ASSLGRADTQY
NA 12 TRBV30 AWSAASAADTQY
NA 12 TRBV6-9 ASSYSLSTGELF
NA 10 TRBV15 ATSSNRVEQY
TRBD1 14 TRBV2 ASSGSTGVWGETQY
TRBD2 14 TRBV9 ASSPESGGLYNEQF
TRBD1 13 TRBV11-3 ASSLGGQGNSPLH
NA 12 TRBV5-3 ARSPRPGSEKLF
TRBD1 12 TRBV27 ASSLRTGSSPLH
TRBD1 9 TRBV28 ASSSGTGRF
TRBD1 12 TRBV10-3 AIQLQQGNYGYT
TRBD2 14 TRBV7-9 ASSLARLAGEGMEF
NA 12 TRBV2 ASSRLHRDYEQY
NA 13 TRBV6-1 ASRTGGSSYNEQF
NA 13 TRBV7-8 ASSPRRDIAYEQY
NA 13 TRBV5-4 ASSRPGRGTDTQY
NA 11 TRBV30 AWSRGRNEKLF
TRBD1 12 TRBV4-1 ASSQVSGGSEAF
NA 12 TRBV10-1 ASMAGNYPGELF
TRBD1 16 TRBV27 ASSFLGQGNTQGDGYT
TRBD1 9 TRBV30 AWSRDRGYT
TRBD1 13 TRBV25-1 ASSGDRGSNQPQH
NA 15 TRBV5-6 ASSPDPGSPRQETQY
NA 12 TRBV4-1 ASSQSGPGDTQY
NA 14 TRBV5-1 ASSLARRASTDTQY
TRBD2 14 TRBV7-2 ASSLAASGTQHEQY
NA 14 TRBV7-9 SSSRVVLHLSDEAF
TRBD1 17 TRBV11-2 ASSLGGTGGFWTNEKLF
TRBD2 14 TRBV4-1 ASSPTGLAGVETQY
TRBD1 13 TRBV28 ASSPQQGGNTEAF
NA 13 TRBV19 ASSPTAYSGNTIY
NA 12 TRBV6-5 ASSYSIRGYEQY
TRBD1 11 TRBV25-1 ASSQGVNTEAF
TRBD2 12 TRBV11-2 ASSFSGTRYEQY
NA 11 TRBV5-6 ASSWPPGEKLF
TRBD1 13 TRBV11-2 ASSSQDRGGTEQY
NA 14 TRBV6-1 ASSDLLLTGAYGYT
TRBD2 14 TRBV4-2 ASSQEGGLAADTQY
TRBD1 13 TRBV9 ASSDSGTEPYGYT
NA 12 TRBV15 ATGGGDPNEKLF